The clone carrying this T cell receptor beta chain was observed a few times. Time point here: newly diagnosed GD, antithyroid drugs for less than 3 months. PBMC-extracted RNA yielded the TCR library. This sample is drawn from a study of regulatory T cells in long-lasting Graves disease. CDR1 and CDR2 (germline): KGHDR, SFDVKD. Trimming shortened V by 2 bases and J by 5 bases, and 9 bases separated the two germline ends. The CDR3 consists of 14 residues. Combining iRepertoire HTBI primers with Arm-PCR of CDR3 regions, the authors built TCR beta libraries. Via MiXCR, TCRdb re-called the multiplex PCR reads, giving one row per CDR3 protein. The sample holds a few hundred thousand distinct CDR3 sequences, around 17% seen once. This sample was shared with a second study, whose subject was T cells in Graves' hyperthyroidism and ophthalmopathy.

The specimen was peripheral blood mononuclear cells (PBMCs), collected at new diagnosis, from a patient treated with antithyroid drugs. The V gene is TRBV24-1, the J gene TRBJ1-5; D not certain. This clonotype was obtained from a middle-aged man with Graves disease. The CDR3 protein is CATSDSAVDQPQHF. For the CDR3, the DNA is TGTGCCACCAGTGATTCAGCGGTAGATCAGCCCCAGCATTTT.